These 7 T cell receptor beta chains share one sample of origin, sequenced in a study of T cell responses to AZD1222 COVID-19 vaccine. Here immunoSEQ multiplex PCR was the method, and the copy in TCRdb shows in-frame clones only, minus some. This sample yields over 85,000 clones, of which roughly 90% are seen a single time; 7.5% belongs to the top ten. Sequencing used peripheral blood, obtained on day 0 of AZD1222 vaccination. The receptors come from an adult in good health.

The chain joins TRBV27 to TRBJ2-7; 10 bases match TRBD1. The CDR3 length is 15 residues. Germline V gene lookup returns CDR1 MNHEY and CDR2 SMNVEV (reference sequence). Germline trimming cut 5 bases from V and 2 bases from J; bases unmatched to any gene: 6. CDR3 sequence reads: CASSATGTGAYEQYF. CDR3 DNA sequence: TGTGCCAGCAGTGCCACCGGGACAGGGGCCTACGAGCAGTACTTC.

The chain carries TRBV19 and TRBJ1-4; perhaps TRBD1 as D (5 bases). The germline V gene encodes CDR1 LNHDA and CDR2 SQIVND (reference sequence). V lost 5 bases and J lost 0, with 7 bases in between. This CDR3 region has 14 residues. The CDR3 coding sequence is TGTGCCAGTAGTGGGGCCGCAACTAATGAAAAACTGTTTTTT. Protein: CASSGAATNEKLFF.

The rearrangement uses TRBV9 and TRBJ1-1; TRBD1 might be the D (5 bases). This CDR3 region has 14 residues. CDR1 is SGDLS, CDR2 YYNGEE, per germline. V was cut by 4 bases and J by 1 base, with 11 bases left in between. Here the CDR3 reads CASSLDSQNTEAFF. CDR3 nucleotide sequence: TGTGCCAGCAGCCTAGACAGCCAGAACACTGAAGCTTTCTTT. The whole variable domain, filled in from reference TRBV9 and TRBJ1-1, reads DSGVTQTPKHLITATGQRVTLRCSPRSGDLSVYWYQQSLDQGLQFLIQYYNGEERAKGNILERFSAQQFPDLHSELNLSSLELGDSALYFCASSLDSQNTEAFFGQGTRLTVV.

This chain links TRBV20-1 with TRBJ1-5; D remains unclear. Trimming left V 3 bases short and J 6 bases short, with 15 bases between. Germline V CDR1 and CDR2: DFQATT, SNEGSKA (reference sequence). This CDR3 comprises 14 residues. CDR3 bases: TGCAGTGCTAGTTTGGGCCCCCTGGGTCAGCCCCAGCATTTT. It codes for CSASLGPLGQPQHF.

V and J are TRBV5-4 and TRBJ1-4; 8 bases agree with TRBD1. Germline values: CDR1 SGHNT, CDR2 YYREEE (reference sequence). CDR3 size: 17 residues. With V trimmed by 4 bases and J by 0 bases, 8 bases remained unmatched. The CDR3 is CASSPRGQVTTNEKLFF. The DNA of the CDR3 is TGTGCCAGCAGCCCCAGGGGACAGGTCACAACTAATGAAAAACTGTTTTTT.

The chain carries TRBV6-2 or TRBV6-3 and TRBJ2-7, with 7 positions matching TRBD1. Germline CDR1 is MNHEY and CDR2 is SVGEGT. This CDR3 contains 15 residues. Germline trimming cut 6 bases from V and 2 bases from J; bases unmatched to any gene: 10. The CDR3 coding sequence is TGTGCCAGCAGCTCTTCAGCGACAGGGACCTACGAGCAGTACTTC. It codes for CASSSSATGTYEQYF.

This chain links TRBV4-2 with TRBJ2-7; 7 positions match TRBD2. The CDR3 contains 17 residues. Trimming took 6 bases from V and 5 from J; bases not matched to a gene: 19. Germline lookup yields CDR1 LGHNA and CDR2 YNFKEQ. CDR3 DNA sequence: TGTGCCAGCAGTCCCACTTCACAACCTACTAGCGACCACGAGCAGTACTTC. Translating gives CASSPTSQPTSDHEQYF.